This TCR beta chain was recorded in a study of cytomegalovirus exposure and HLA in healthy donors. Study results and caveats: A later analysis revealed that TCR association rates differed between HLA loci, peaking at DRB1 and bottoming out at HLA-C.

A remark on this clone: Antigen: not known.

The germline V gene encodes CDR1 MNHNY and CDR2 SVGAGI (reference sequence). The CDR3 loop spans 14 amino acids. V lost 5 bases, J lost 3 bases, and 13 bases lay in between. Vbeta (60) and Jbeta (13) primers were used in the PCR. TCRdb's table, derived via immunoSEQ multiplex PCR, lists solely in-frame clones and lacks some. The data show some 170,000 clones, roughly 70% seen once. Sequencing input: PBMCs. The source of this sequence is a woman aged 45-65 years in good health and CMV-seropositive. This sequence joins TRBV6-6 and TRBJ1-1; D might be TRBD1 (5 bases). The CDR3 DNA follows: TGTGCCAGCAGTGTTGACAGTTACTACACTGAAGCTTTCTTT. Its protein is CASSVDSYYTEAFF.